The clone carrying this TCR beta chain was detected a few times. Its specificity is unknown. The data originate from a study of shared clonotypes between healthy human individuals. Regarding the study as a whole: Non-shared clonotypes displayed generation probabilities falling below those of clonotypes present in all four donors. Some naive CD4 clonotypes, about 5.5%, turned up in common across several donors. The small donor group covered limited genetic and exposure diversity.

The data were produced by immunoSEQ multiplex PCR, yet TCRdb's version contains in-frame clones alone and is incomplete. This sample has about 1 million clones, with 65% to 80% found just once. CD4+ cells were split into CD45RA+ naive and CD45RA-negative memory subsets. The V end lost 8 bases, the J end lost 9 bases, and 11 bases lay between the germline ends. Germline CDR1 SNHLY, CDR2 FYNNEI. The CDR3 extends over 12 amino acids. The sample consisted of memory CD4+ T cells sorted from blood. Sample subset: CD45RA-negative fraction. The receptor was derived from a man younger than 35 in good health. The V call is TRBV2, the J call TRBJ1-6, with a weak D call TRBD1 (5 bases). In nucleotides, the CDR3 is TGTGCCAGCGGGGCCTGGGGTTCACCCCTCCACTTT. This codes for CASGAWGSPLHF.